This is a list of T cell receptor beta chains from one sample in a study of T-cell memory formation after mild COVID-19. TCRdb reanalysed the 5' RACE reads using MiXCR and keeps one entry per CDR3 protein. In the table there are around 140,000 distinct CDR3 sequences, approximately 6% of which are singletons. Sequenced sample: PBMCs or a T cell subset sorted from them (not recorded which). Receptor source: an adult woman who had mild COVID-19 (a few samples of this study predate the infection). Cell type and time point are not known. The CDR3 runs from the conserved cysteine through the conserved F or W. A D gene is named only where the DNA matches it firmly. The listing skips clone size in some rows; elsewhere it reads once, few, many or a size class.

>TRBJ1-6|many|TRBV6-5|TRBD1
CASSYSGQGNSPLHF
TGTGCCAGCAGTTACTCGGGACAGGGAAATTCACCCCTCCACTTT
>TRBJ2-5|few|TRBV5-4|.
CASSLGAYGETQYF
TGTGCCAGCAGCTTGGGGGCCTACGGGGAGACCCAGTACTTC
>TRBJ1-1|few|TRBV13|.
CASSLRPGDEAFF
TGTGCCAGCAGCTTGCGACCGGGGGACGAAGCTTTCTTT
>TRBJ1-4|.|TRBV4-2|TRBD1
CASRTGQGGEKLFF
TGTGCCAGCAGAACGGGACAGGGTGGTGAAAAACTGTTTTTT
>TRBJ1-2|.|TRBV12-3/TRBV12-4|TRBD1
CASGWDRAGYGYTF
TGTGCCAGCGGTTGGGACAGGGCAGGCTATGGCTACACCTTC
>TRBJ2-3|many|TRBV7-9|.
CASSPPGLHTDTQYF
TGTGCCAGCAGCCCCCCCGGCCTTCACACAGATACGCAGTATTTT
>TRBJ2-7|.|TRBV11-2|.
CASSLGDGAYEQYF
TGTGCCAGCAGCTTAGGGGACGGAGCCTACGAGCAGTACTTC
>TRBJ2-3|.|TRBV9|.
CASSVGGDTQYF
TGTGCCAGCAGCGTAGGAGGGGATACGCAGTATTTT
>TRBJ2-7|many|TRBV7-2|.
CASSLARGGSAREQYF
TGTGCCAGCAGCTTAGCGAGGGGCGGCTCGGCTCGGGAGCAGTACTTC
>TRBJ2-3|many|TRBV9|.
CASSPMVGTDTQYF
TGTGCCAGCAGCCCGATGGTGGGCACAGATACGCAGTATTTT
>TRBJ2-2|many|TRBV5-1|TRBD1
CASSPGTVTGELFF
TGCGCCAGCAGCCCTGGGACAGTCACCGGGGAGCTGTTTTTT
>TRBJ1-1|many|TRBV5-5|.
CASSITARRETNTEAFF
TGTGCCAGCAGCATTACGGCTCGGAGAGAAACGAACACTGAAGCTTTCTTT
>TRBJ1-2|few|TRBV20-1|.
CSARESGVLSNYGYTF
TGCAGTGCTAGAGAATCAGGGGTCCTCTCTAACTATGGCTACACCTTC
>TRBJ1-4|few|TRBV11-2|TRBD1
CASRRTGEEKLFF
TGTGCCAGCAGACGGACAGGAGAAGAAAAACTGTTTTTT
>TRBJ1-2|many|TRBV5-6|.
CASSPRGGVTGYGYTF
TGTGCCAGCAGCCCTAGGGGCGGGGTAACTGGCTATGGCTACACCTTC
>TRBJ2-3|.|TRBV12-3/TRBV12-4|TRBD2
CASSPRAWTSGRSDTQYF
TGTGCCAGCAGTCCTAGGGCATGGACTAGCGGGAGGTCAGATACGCAGTATTTT
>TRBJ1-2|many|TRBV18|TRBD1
CASSQGQGNGYTF
TGTGCCAGCTCGCAGGGACAGGGCAATGGCTACACCTTC
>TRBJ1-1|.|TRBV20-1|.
CSATPRNTEAFF
TGCAGTGCTACACCCAGGAACACTGAAGCTTTCTTT
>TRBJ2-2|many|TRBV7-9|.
CASSPGQTFTGELFF
TGTGCCAGCAGCCCAGGACAGACTTTCACCGGGGAGCTGTTTTTT
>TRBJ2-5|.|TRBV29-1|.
CSVDRVQETQYF
TGCAGCGTTGACAGGGTCCAAGAGACCCAGTACTTC
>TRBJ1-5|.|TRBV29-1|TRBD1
CSVGDRGPQPQHF
TGCAGCGTAGGGGACAGGGGGCCTCAGCCCCAGCATTTT
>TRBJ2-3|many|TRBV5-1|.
CASSLDTGDTQYF
TGCGCCAGCAGCTTGGACACAGGGGATACGCAGTATTTT
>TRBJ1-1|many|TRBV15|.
CATSRRDGFYTEAFF
TGTGCCACCAGCAGGCGAGACGGGTTCTACACTGAAGCTTTCTTT
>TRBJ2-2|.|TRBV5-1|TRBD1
CASSSDRGGLTGELFF
TGCGCCAGCAGTTCGGACAGGGGAGGTTTGACCGGGGAGCTGTTTTTT
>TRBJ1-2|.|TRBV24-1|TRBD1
CATRAPGTVGGYTF
TGTGCCACTAGAGCCCCTGGGACAGTCGGAGGCTACACCTTC
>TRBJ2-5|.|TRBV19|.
CASSWAGKETQYF
TGTGCCAGTAGTTGGGCAGGGAAAGAGACCCAGTACTTC
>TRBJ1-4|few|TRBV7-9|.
CASSLGGTVTNEKLFF
TGTGCCAGCAGCTTAGGTGGCACGGTTACTAATGAAAAACTGTTTTTT
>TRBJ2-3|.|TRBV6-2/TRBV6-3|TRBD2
CASMSLLAADTQYF
TGTGCCAGCATGAGTCTACTAGCGGCGGATACGCAGTATTTT
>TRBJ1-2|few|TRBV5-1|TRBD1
CASTMGTVNYGYTF
TGCGCCAGCACCATGGGGACAGTCAACTATGGCTACACCTTC
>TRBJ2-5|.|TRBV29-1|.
CSVENRAQETQYF
TGCAGCGTTGAAAACCGAGCCCAAGAGACCCAGTACTTC
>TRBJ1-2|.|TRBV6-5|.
CASSYSSRAPGSGYTF
TGTGCCAGCAGTTACTCGTCCCGGGCCCCCGGCTCGGGCTACACCTTC
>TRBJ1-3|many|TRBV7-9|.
CASSQLQGLLSGNTIYF
TGTGCCAGCAGCCAACTTCAGGGGCTACTCTCTGGAAACACCATATATTTT
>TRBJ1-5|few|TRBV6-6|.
CASSYSSGDQPQHF
TGTGCCAGCAGTTACTCGTCAGGGGATCAGCCCCAGCATTTT
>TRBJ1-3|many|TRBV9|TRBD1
CASRSGTGIGNTIYF
TGTGCCAGCAGGTCCGGGACAGGGATAGGAAACACCATATATTTT
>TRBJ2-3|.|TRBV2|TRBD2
CASSGRGTDTQYF
TGTGCCAGCTCCGGGCGGGGGACGGATACGCAGTATTTT
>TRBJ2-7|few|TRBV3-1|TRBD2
CASSHAGGGDEQYF
TGTGCCAGCAGCCATGCGGGAGGGGGAGACGAGCAGTACTTC
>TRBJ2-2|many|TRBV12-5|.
CASGQGGTGELFF
TGTGCTAGTGGGCAGGGGGGAACCGGGGAGCTGTTTTTT
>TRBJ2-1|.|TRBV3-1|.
CASSQVGSGVYEQFF
TGTGCCAGCAGCCAAGTTGGGTCGGGAGTCTATGAGCAGTTCTTC
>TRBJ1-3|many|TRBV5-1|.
CASSLAAAGSSGNTIYF
TGCGCCAGCAGCTTGGCCGCGGCAGGATCATCTGGAAACACCATATATTTT
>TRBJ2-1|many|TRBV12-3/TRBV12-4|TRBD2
CASSLPTSGSFNEQFF
TGTGCCAGCAGTTTACCGACTAGCGGGAGTTTCAATGAGCAGTTCTTC
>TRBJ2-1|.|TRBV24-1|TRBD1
CATGRDRGYNEQFF
TGTGCCACCGGACGGGACAGAGGCTACAATGAGCAGTTCTTC
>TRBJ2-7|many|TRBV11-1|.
CASSRGRTVYEQYF
TGTGCCAGCAGCCGAGGGCGGACAGTCTACGAGCAGTACTTC
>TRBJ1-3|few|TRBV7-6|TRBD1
CASSLTGRFGNTIYF
TGTGCCAGCAGCCTGACAGGGAGGTTCGGAAACACCATATATTTT
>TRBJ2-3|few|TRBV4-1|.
CASSVLSGAGIQDTQYF
TGCGCCAGCAGCGTACTTTCTGGGGCGGGGATCCAGGATACGCAGTATTTT
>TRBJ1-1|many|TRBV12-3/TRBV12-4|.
CASSFPQQGRTEAFF
TGTGCCAGCAGTTTTCCCCAACAGGGACGAACTGAAGCTTTCTTT
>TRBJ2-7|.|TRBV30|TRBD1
CACHRGRGYEQYF
TGTGCCTGCCACAGGGGGCGCGGGTACGAGCAGTACTTC
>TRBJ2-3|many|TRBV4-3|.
CASSQEGFADTQYF
TGCGCCAGCAGCCAAGAGGGGTTTGCAGATACGCAGTATTTT
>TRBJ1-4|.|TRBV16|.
CASSQQINEKLFF
TGTGCCAGCAGCCAACAGATTAATGAAAAACTGTTTTTT
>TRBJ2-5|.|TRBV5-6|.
CASSLDEKETQYF
TGTGCCAGCAGCTTGGACGAGAAAGAGACCCAGTACTTC
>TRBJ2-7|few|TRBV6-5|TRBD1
CASRKGQNYEQYF
TGTGCCAGCAGAAAGGGACAGAACTACGAGCAGTACTTC
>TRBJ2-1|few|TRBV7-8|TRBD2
CASSLPPGSGAYNEQFF
TGTGCCAGCAGCTTACCGCCCGGTAGCGGGGCCTACAATGAGCAGTTCTTC
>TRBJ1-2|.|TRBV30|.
CAWRTPGSGYTF
TGTGCCTGGAGAACCCCAGGGAGTGGCTACACCTTC
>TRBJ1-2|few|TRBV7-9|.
CASSFGQGTLPTF
.
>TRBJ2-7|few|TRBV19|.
CATSVDSYEQYF
TGTGCCACTAGCGTAGACTCCTACGAGCAGTACTTC
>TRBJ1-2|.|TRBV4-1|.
CASSQDGRVSVAYTF
TGCGCCAGCAGCCAAGATGGGAGGGTGAGTGTAGCCTACACCTTC
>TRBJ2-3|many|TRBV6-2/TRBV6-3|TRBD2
CASSDRTSLVTDTQYF
TGTGCCAGCAGTGATAGGACTAGCCTCGTCACAGATACGCAGTATTTT
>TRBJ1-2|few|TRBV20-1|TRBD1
CSATGTGYGYTF
TGCAGTGCTACCGGGACAGGCTATGGCTACACCTTC
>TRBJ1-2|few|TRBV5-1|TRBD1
CASSLGQGRLSGYTF
TGCGCCAGCAGCTTAGGACAGGGAAGGCTCTCTGGCTACACCTTC
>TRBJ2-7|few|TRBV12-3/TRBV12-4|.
CASSFMLGGEQYF
TGTGCCAGCAGTTTCATGCTAGGGGGGGAGCAGTACTTC